This TCR beta chain was obtained from a study of cytomegalovirus exposure and HLA in healthy donors. V was shortened by 4 bases and J by 5 bases, with 22 bases between the two germline ends. There are 16 residues in the CDR3. The germline V gene encodes CDR1 SGHRS and CDR2 YFSETQ. This clone was detected a few times. Antigen: not known. Findings of the study overall: What TCR beta sequences reportedly achieved was accurate prediction of HLA-A and HLA-B alleles in most subjects. As a later analysis showed, a missense DCLRE1C variant was linked to trimming of TCR beta V- and J-genes. Roughly uniform depth of sequencing across donors was assumed in presence/absence analyses. Overall, around 150 TCR beta chains were annotated as cytomegalovirus-associated.

13 Jbeta primers and 60 Vbeta primers were used for the PCR. Data came from immunoSEQ multiplex PCR; TCRdb stores just in-frame clones and leaves some out. The sample holds over 75,000 clones; around 9.6% are singletons and the top ten take approximately 5.1%. The specimen was PBMCs. This sequence originates from a man over 45 in good health and CMV-seropositive. The chain has TRBV5-1 and TRBJ2-7; D is possibly TRBD2 (5 bases). This CDR3 is CASSLSGFSPYDEQYF. The CDR3 DNA follows: TGCGCCAGCAGCCTGAGCGGTTTCAGCCCCTACGACGAGCAGTACTTC.